Described below is a single T cell receptor beta chain sequence and its context. This specimen comes from a study of shared clonotypes between healthy human individuals. TCRdb keeps only in-frame clones here, not all; method: immunoSEQ multiplex PCR. The data show about 2.3 million clones, about nine tenths seen once. The authors divided CD4+ cells into CD45RA+ naive and CD45RA-negative memory subsets. The CDR3 spans 15 residues. The germline V gene encodes CDR1 SGDLS and CDR2 YYNGEE. With 3 bases clipped from V and 5 bases from J, the junction kept 7 bases outside the gene matches. The source is a man younger than 35 in good health. Some clones in this sample may be carry-over from other donors' samples. This chain links TRBV9 with TRBJ2-7, with 11 nucleotides matching TRBD2. Specimen: naive CD4+ T cells from PBMCs. Stated subset: CD45RA+ positively selected. CDR3 protein: CASSATGTSGHEQYF. The CDR3, as DNA: TGTGCCAGCAGCGCAACCGGGACTAGCGGCCACGAGCAGTACTTC.